Below are 17 T cell receptor beta chains sequenced from a single sample in a study of T cell repertoires in cytomegalovirus infection. TCRdb re-called the reads with MiXCR, one entry per CDR3 protein. The sample shows approximately 190,000 distinct CDR3 sequences, 28% of them seen only once. The sequencing input was PBMCs. The source is a human donor in good health (CMV status not recorded). Some clones in this sample may be carry-over from other donors' samples.

The table lists this clonotype with many counts. V and J are TRBV7-2 and TRBJ2-1; no clear D. Per germline, CDR1 SGHTA and CDR2 FQGNSA. V was trimmed by 5 bases and J by 9 bases, leaving 11 bases between them. This CDR3 region has 12 residues. The CDR3: CASSVRIGEQFF. The CDR3 nucleotides read TGTGCCAGCAGCGTAAGGATAGGTGAGCAGTTCTTC.

This clonotype was recorded many times. V usage is TRBV7-2 and J usage is TRBJ1-5, with unresolved D. Between the trimmed V and J ends, which lost 5 bases and 1 base, there was a span of 12 bases. The CDR3 has 15 amino acids. Germline V CDR1 and CDR2: SGHTA, FQGNSA. CDR3 bases: TGTGCCAGCAGCCCGGAGTCACGGAGCAATCAGCCCCAGCATTTT. This translates into CASSPESRSNQPQHF.

This chain uses TRBV10-3 with TRBJ1-1; D may be TRBD1 (6 bases). The CDR3 covers 14 residues. Per the germline V gene, CDR1 is ENHRY and CDR2 is SYGVKD. Trimming left V 3 bases short and J 1 base short, with 9 bases between. CDR3 sequence (DNA): TGTGCCATCAGTGATCGACAGGAGAACACTGAAGCTTTCTTT. Residues: CAISDRQENTEAFF.

Ten or more counts support this clonotype. V and J are TRBV7-2 and TRBJ1-2, with 7 positions matching TRBD1. Germline V gene data show CDR1 as SGHTA and CDR2 as FQGNSA. The CDR3 length is 13 residues. V lost 2 bases and J lost 7; bases outside the gene matches: 4. For the CDR3, the DNA is TGTGCCAGCAGCTTAATGACAGGGAGTGGCTACACCTTC. Amino acid sequence: CASSLMTGSGYTF.

The J gene is TRBJ1-4, the V gene TRBV7-2, with D perhaps TRBD1 (5 bases). Deletions cut 5 bases from V and 0 bases from J, with 16 bases between. Germline V gene sequence: CDR1 SGHTA, CDR2 FQGNSA. This CDR3 is 17 amino acids long. The CDR3: CASSPTPGSATNEKLFF. The CDR3 nucleotides are TGTGCCAGCAGCCCAACCCCAGGGTCCGCAACTAATGAAAAACTGTTTTTT.

CDR3 region: CASRSYLHGGNQPQHF. CDR3 nucleotide sequence: TGTGCCAGCAGGTCATATCTTCACGGCGGCAATCAGCCCCAGCATTTT. V is TRBV13 and J is TRBJ1-5; D remains unclear. Germline V CDR1 and CDR2: PRHDT, FYEKMQ (reference sequence). This CDR3 spans 16 amino acids. Trimming left V 6 bases short and J 2 bases short, with 17 bases between.

In regard to this clonotype: Just one base apart from a much larger clone, this may be a read error. This chain joins TRBV6-6 and TRBJ1-1; 9 bases line up with TRBD1. Germline trimming cut 10 bases from V and 7 bases from J; bases unmatched to any gene: 10. The length of the CDR3 is 13 residues. Per germline, CDR1 MNHNY and CDR2 SVGAGI (reference sequence). CDR3 amino acids: CAINRGLWNEAFF. The CDR3 DNA reads as TGTGCCATCAACAGGGGGCTGTGGAATGAAGCTTTCTTT.

This chain joins TRBV5-5 and TRBJ2-1; perhaps TRBD1 as D (5 bases). V lost 2 bases to trimming and J lost 8 bases, with 17 bases between them. This CDR3 has 15 residues. Germline assignment: CDR1 SGHKS and CDR2 YYEKEE (reference sequence). Here the CDR3 reads CASSFNRWAQYEQFF. The DNA of the CDR3 is TGTGCCAGCAGCTTTAACAGGTGGGCACAGTATGAGCAGTTCTTC.

The chain recombines TRBV3-1 with TRBJ1-2; the D is unclear. Trimming left V 0 bases short and J 3 bases short, with 11 bases between. Germline assignment: CDR1 LGHDT and CDR2 YNNKEL (reference sequence). The CDR3 totals 15 residues. The CDR3 spells CASSQDFNTDYGYTF. Here the CDR3 DNA reads TGTGCCAGCAGCCAAGATTTTAACACCGACTATGGCTACACCTTC.

The chain links TRBV30 to TRBJ1-2; maybe TRBD1 (5 bases). V lost 3 bases and J 4 bases, leaving 18 bases between the germline ends. The germline CDR1 and CDR2 sequences are GTSNPN and SVGIG (reference sequence). The CDR3 consists of 15 residues. CDR3 sequence: CAWRFYGQPSYGYTF. DNA for the CDR3: TGTGCCTGGAGGTTCTACGGACAACCTTCCTATGGCTACACCTTC.

This clonotype appeared many times. The V gene is TRBV7-6, the J gene TRBJ2-4, with D possibly being TRBD1 (5 bases). The CDR3 extends over 13 amino acids. V shed 4 bases and J shed 6 bases, with 10 bases lying between them. Germline CDR1 is SGHVS and CDR2 is FNYEAQ. The CDR3 bases are TGTGCCAGCAGCTCGTCCGACAGAAACATTCAGTACTTC. It is translated as CASSSSDRNIQYF.

Only a few counts were recorded for this clonotype. The rearrangement uses TRBV7-9 and TRBJ1-5; 7 positions agree with TRBD1. V was clipped by 4 bases and J by 6 bases; unmatched bases: 9. The CDR3 sequence is 15 residues long. Germline loops: CDR1 SEHNR, CDR2 FQNEAQ (reference sequence). Here the CDR3 DNA reads TGTGCCAGCAGCTCCGAGACAGGGCTCAGTCAGCCCCAGCATTTT. Its protein product is CASSSETGLSQPQHF.

This chain links TRBV7-2 with TRBJ1-6; D uncertain. Germline CDR1 reads SGHTA; CDR2 reads FQGNSA. Trimming stripped 1 base from V and 9 bases from J, with 10 bases between. The CDR3 extends over 14 amino acids. The CDR3 DNA sequence: TGTGCCAGCAGCTTAGACGACTCCCGTTCACCCCTCCACTTT. Translated, it gives CASSLDDSRSPLHF.

This clonotype was counted many times. The genes are TRBV11-2 and TRBJ1-4; no definite D call. The germline gives CDR1 SGHAT, CDR2 FQNNGV. Trimming left V 0 bases short and J 8 bases short, with 7 bases between. This CDR3 is built from 13 residues. For the CDR3, the DNA is TGTGCCAGCAGCTTAGAAATCACAGAAAAACTGTTTTTT. Translated, it gives CASSLEITEKLFF.

This clonotype was picked up a small number of times. This CDR3 is CASSLSRANVLTF. CDR3 in DNA: TGTGCCAGCAGCCTCTCGAGGGCCAACGTCCTGACTTTC. V is TRBV7-3 and J is TRBJ2-6; no clear D. The CDR3 contains 13 residues. Per the germline V gene, CDR1 is SGHTA and CDR2 is FQGTGA. Trimming left V 5 bases short and J 5 bases short, with 7 bases between.

This rearrangement joins TRBV2 to TRBJ1-2, with 9 bases that match TRBD1. V dropped 5 bases and J dropped 5; count of bases not matched to a gene: 3. Germline V lookup: CDR1 SNHLY, CDR2 FYNNEI. The CDR3 is 13 amino acids. For the CDR3, the DNA is TGTGCCAGCAGTATACAGGGGGCTTATGGCTACACCTTC. As protein: CASSIQGAYGYTF.

The genes are TRBV7-4 and TRBJ2-3; tentatively, D is TRBD2 (6 bases). Trimming removed 3 bases from V and 7 bases from J, with 8 bases in between. Germline assignment: CDR1 SGHVT and CDR2 SQSDAQ. This CDR3 is 12 amino acids long. CDR3 sequence reads: CASSFGRNTQYF. The CDR3 DNA follows: TGTGCCAGCAGCTTCGGGAGAAATACGCAGTATTTT.